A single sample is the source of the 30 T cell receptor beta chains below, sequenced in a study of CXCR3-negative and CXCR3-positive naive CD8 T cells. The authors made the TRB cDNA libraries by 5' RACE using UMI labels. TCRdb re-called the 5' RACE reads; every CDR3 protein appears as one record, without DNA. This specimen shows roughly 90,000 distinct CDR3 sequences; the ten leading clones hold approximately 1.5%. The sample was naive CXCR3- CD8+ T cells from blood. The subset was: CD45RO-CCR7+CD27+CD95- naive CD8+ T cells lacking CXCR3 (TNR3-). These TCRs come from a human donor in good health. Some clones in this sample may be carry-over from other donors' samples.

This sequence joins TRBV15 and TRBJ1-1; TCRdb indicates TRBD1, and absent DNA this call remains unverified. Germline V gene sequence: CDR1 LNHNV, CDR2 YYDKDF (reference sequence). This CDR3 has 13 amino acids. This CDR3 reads CATSRGAGTEAFF.

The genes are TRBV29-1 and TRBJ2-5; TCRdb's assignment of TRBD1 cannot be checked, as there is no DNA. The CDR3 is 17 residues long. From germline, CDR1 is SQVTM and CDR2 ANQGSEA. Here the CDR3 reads CSVEGGAAQGAQETQYF.

The CDR3 reads CASSTSGENTEAFF. V usage is TRBV5-1 and J usage is TRBJ1-1. The CDR3 extends over 14 amino acids. Germline V gene sequence: CDR1 SGHRS, CDR2 YFSETQ.

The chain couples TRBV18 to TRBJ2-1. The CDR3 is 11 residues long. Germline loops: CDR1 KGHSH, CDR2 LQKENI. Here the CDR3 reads CASLGVDEQFF.

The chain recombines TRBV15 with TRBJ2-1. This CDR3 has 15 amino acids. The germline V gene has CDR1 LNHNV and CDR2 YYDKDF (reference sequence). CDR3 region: CATSTVGVSYNEQFF.

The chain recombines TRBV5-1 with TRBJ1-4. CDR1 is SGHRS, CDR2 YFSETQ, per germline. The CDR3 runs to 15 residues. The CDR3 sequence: CASSLAAGPAEKLFF.

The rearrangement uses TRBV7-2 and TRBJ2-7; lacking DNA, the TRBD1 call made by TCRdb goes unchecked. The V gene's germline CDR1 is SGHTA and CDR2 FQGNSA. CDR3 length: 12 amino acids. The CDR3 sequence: CASSLGWGDRHF.

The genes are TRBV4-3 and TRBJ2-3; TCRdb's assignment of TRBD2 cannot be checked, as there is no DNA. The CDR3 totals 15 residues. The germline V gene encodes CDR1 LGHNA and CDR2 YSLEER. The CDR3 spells CASSQGHGEEDTQYF.

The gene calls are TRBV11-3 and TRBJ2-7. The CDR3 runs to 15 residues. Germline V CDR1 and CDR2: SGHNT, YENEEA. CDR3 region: CASSLGLEGQDEQYF.

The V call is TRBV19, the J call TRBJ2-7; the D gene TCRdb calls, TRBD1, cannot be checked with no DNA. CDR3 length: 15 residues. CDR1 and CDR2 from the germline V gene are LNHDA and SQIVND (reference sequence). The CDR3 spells CASSIGFQGLREQYF.

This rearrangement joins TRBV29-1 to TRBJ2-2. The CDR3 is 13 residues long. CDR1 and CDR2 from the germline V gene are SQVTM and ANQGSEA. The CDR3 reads CSVVPPNTGELFF.

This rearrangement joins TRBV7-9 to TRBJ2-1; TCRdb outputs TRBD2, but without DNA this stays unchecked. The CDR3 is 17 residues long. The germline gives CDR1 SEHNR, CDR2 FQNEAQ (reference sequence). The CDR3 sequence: CASSLAARESSYNEQFF.

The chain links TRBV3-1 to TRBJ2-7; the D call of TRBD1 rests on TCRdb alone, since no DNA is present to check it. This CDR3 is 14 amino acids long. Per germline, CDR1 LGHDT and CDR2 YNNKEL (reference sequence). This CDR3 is CASSQVTGSYEQYF.

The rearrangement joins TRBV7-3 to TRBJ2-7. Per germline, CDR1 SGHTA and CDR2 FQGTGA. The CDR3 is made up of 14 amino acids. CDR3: CASSLSATTYEQYF.

Here the CDR3 reads CASRLAGGEETQYF. V is TRBV28 and J is TRBJ2-5; TCRdb returns TRBD2, unconfirmable since there is no DNA. The CDR3 loop spans 14 amino acids. Germline V gives CDR1 MDHEN, CDR2 SYDVKM.

CDR3 in amino acids: CASSPPTAYNEQFF. V and J are TRBV28 and TRBJ2-1; checking the TCRdb D call of TRBD1 is not possible without DNA. CDR1 and CDR2 (germline): MDHEN, SYDVKM. This CDR3 is 14 amino acids long.

The CDR3 is CASRLGTGTGEQYF. V usage is TRBV5-5 and J usage is TRBJ2-7; TCRdb's D gene call, TRBD1, goes unchecked for lack of DNA. Germline V gene lookup returns CDR1 SGHKS and CDR2 YYEKEE (reference sequence). CDR3 length equals 14 residues.

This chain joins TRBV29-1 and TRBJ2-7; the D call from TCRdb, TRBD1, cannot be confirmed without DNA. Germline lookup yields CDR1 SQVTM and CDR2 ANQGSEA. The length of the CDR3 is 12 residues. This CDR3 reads CSVGTGSYEQYF.

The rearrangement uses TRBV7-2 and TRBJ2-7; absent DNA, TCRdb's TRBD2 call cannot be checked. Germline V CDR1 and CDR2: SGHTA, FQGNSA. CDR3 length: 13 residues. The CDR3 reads CASSLPMRVEQYF.

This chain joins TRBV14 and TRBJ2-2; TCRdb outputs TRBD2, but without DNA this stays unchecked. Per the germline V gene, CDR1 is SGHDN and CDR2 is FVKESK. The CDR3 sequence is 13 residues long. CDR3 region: CASSLAGYGELFF.

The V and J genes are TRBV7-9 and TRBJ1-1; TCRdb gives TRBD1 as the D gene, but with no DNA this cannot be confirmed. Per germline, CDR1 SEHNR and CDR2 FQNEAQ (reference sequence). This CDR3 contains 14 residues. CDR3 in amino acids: CASSLGGGNTEAFF. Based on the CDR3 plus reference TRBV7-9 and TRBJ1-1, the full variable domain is DTGVSQNPRHKITKRGQNVTFRCDPISEHNRLYWYRQTLGQGPEFLTYFQNEAQLEKSRLLSDRFSAERPKGSFSTLEIQRTEQGDSAMYLCASSLGGGNTEAFFGQGTRLTVV.

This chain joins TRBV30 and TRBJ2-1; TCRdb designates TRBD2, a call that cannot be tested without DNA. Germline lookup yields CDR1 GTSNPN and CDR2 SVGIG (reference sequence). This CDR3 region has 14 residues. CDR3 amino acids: CAWSPGLGYNEQFF.

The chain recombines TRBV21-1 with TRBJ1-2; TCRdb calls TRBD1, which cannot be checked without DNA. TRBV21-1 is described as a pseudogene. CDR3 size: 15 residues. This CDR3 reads CASSKGGDYIYGYTF.

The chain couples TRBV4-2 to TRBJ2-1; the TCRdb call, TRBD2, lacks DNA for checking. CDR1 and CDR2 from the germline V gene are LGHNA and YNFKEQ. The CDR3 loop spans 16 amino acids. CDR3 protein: CASSQDLAGAWGEQFF.

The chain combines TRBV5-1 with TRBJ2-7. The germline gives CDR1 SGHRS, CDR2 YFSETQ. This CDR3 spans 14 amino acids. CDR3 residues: CASSLASNPYEQYF.

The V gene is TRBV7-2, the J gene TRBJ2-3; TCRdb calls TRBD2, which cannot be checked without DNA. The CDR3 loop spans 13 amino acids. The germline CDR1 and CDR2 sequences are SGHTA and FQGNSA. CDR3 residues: CASSSRKTDTQYF.

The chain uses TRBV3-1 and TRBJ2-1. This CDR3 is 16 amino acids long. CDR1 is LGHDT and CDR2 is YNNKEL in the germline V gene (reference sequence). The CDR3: CASSQDSGGSYNEQFF.

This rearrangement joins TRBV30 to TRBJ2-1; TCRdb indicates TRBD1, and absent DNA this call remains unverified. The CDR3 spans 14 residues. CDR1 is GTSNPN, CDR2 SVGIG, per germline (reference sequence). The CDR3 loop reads CAWLEGTGTTEQFF.

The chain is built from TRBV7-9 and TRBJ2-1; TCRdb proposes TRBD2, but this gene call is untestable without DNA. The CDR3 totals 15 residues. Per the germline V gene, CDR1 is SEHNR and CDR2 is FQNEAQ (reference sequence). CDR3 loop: CASSRSGRGNNEQFF.

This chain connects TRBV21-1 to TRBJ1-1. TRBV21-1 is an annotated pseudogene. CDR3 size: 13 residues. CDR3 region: CASKAGRDTEAFF.